This T cell receptor beta chain was identified in a study of T cell clonotyping in hematopoietic cell transplantation. The CDR3 loop spans 13 amino acids. Germline loops: CDR1 SQVTM, CDR2 ANQGSEA. The V and J ends lost 7 bases and 4 bases respectively, with 16 bases between them. The table came from immunoSEQ multiplex PCR; TCRdb's copy has only in-frame clones and leaves some out. The table includes about 5,900 clones, approximately 91% detected once. The clonotype originates from a female patient aged 50-59 years who had an allogeneic stem cell transplant from a related donor, so the T cells may come from the graft donor. Some clones in this sample may be carry-over from other donors' samples. The sequencing here drew on peripheral blood mononuclear cells, taken 100 days after allogeneic stem cell transplant. The chain links TRBV29-1 to TRBJ1-2; possible D gene TRBD1, 5 bases. CDR3 sequence: CSDGDPGLYGYTF. CDR3 nucleotide sequence: TGCAGCGATGGGGACCCCGGGCTCTATGGCTACACCTTC.